This TCR beta chain was identified in a study of Graves' ophthalmopathy and Graves' hyperthyroidism. On the study more broadly: Hyperthyroidism showing no ophthalmopathy within 18 months of follow-up was stable. Study-level findings and limits: The model predicted progression of ophthalmopathy with a sensitivity of roughly 65%, and its specificity was roughly 72%. Blood was where most expanded thyroid clonotypes above 0.001 frequency also turned up.

Researchers took RNA transcripts and amplified TCR beta CDR3 regions from them. An initial RT-PCR round employing HTBI primers preceded a second-round multiplex PCR. Via MiXCR, TCRdb re-called the multiplex PCR reads, giving one row per CDR3 protein. The sample lists about 1.2 million distinct CDR3 sequences; about 35% were seen once. Remarks on this clonotype: Antigen specificity is unknown.

V shed 6 bases and J shed 7 bases, with 12 bases lying between them. CDR3 length: 13 residues. What was sequenced was peripheral blood or thyroid tissue (not recorded which). This receptor was taken from an adult man with Graves' hyperthyroidism. The rearrangement uses TRBV12-3 or TRBV12-4 and TRBJ1-4; possibly TRBD1 for D (5 bases). CDR3 residues: CASSRRDREKLFF. DNA for the CDR3: TGTGCCAGCAGCCGAAGGGACCGTGAAAAACTGTTTTTT.